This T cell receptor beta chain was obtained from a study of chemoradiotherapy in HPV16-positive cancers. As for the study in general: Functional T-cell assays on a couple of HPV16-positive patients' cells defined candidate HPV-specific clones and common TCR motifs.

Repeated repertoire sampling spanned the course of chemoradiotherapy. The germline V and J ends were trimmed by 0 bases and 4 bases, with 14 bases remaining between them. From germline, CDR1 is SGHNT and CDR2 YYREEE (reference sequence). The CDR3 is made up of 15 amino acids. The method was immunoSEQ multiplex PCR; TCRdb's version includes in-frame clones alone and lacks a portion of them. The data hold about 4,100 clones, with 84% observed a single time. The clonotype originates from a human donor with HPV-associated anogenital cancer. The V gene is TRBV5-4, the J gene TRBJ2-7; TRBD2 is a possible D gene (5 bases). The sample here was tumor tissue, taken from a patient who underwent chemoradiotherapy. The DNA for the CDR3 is TGTGCCAGCAGCTTGGACTGGAGCGGTTCTTACGAGCAGTACTTC. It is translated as CASSLDWSGSYEQYF.